Below, 17 T cell receptor beta chains from the same sample are listed, as sequenced in a study of CD8+ T cells in alopecia areata. Investigators isolated RNA and reverse transcribed it into cDNA to act as the sequencing template. TCRdb's copy holds only in-frame clones and misses some; the assay was immunoSEQ multiplex PCR. The table records 110,000 or so clones, around two fifths of them present only once. The sequencing input was CD4+ T cells sorted from blood. All receptors derive from a human donor with alopecia areata.

J is TRBJ2-7 and V is TRBV20-1; D gene ambiguous. This CDR3 comprises 10 residues. V lost 6 bases to trimming and J lost 5 bases, with 8 bases between them. The germline gives CDR1 DFQATT, CDR2 SNEGSKA (reference sequence). CDR3 bases: TGCAGTGCAAAGCGCGACGAGCAGTACTTC. Its translation: CSAKRDEQYF.

V gene TRBV18 combines with J gene TRBJ2-5; D is ambiguous. V lost 2 bases, J lost 1 base, and 5 bases lay in between. This CDR3 comprises 13 residues. Germline values: CDR1 KGHSH, CDR2 LQKENI. The CDR3 bases are TGTGCCAGCTCACCATACAGCCAAGAGACCCAGTACTTC. Translated: CASSPYSQETQYF.

V gene TRBV9 combines with J gene TRBJ1-2; D call uncertain. V gave up 0 bases and J gave up 8 bases, with 14 bases separating them. CDR3 length equals 14 residues. Germline assignment: CDR1 SGDLS and CDR2 YYNGEE. DNA of the CDR3: TGTGCCAGCAGCGTAGATTCGAGTGGGCGAGGCTACACCTTC. Translated, it gives CASSVDSSGRGYTF.

This clone was detected a few times. The chain is built from TRBV5-1 and TRBJ1-3, with TRBD1 matching over 7 bases. Trimming cost V 1 base and J 0 bases; bases outside gene matches: 4. The germline V gene has CDR1 SGHRS and CDR2 YFSETQ. This CDR3 has 16 residues. The CDR3 protein is CASSLRGLDSGNTIYF. The CDR3 DNA is TGCGCCAGCAGCTTGAGGGGGCTTGACTCTGGAAACACCATATATTTT.

This clone was seen more than once but under ten times. This chain joins TRBV29-1 and TRBJ1-1; TRBD1 matches 7 bases. V shed 7 bases and J 1 base; nucleotides not matched to a gene: 6. Germline loops: CDR1 SQVTM, CDR2 ANQGSEA. CDR3 length: 13 amino acids. CDR3 nucleotide sequence: TGCAGCGGAGTAGACAGGGAGAACACTGAAGCTTTCTTT. Protein: CSGVDRENTEAFF. Using reference TRBV29-1 and TRBJ1-1 for the parts outside the CDR3, the full variable domain is SAVISQKPSRDICQRGTSLTIQCQVDSQVTMMFWYRQQPGQSLTLIATANQGSEATYESGFVIDKFPISRPNLTFSTLTVSNMSPEDSSIYLCSGVDRENTEAFFGQGTRLTVV.

This clone was observed a handful of times. Other DNA sequences in this sample translate to the same CDR3. This chain uses TRBV29-1 with TRBJ1-5, with 7 bases lining up with TRBD1. This CDR3 has 13 residues. V shed 7 bases, J shed 1 base, and the junction held 4 bases outside the gene matches. Germline V lookup: CDR1 SQVTM, CDR2 ANQGSEA. CDR3 loop: CSALQGSNQPQHF. In DNA, the CDR3 is TGCAGCGCCCTACAGGGGAGCAATCAGCCCCAGCATTTT.

This clone was seen only a few times. V usage is TRBV14 and J usage is TRBJ2-2; D gene ambiguous. V lost 2 bases, J lost 4 bases, and 5 bases lay in between. The CDR3 sequence is 13 residues long. Germline V lookup: CDR1 SGHDN, CDR2 FVKESK. This chain's CDR3 is CASSQIGTGELFF. CDR3 DNA sequence: TGTGCCAGCAGCCAAATCGGCACCGGGGAGCTGTTTTTT.

The chain has TRBV28 and TRBJ2-7; TRBD2 matches 7 bases. The CDR3 contains 15 residues. Germline-derived CDR1 and CDR2 are MDHEN and SYDVKM. V shed 6 bases, J shed 0 bases, and the junction held 8 bases outside the gene matches. Here the CDR3 reads CASSYSGSSSYEQYF. CDR3 coding DNA: TGTGCCAGCAGCTATAGCGGGTCGAGCTCCTACGAGCAGTACTTC.

The sample holds a few counts of this clone. The rearrangement joins TRBV30 to TRBJ1-1; no definite D call. V was pared by 0 bases and J by 3 bases, with 8 bases between. There are 13 residues in the CDR3. Germline values: CDR1 GTSNPN, CDR2 SVGIG (reference sequence). The CDR3 DNA sequence: TGTGCCTGGAGTGTCACCCCGGACACTGAAGCTTTCTTT. It yields the protein CAWSVTPDTEAFF. The variable domain in full, with the rest retrieved from reference TRBV30 and TRBJ1-1, is SQTIHQWPATLVQPVGSPLSLECTVEGTSNPNLYWYRQAAGRGLQLLFYSVGIGQISSEVPQNLSASRPQDRQFILSSKKLLLSDSGFYLCAWSVTPDTEAFFGQGTRLTVV.

The V gene is TRBV29-1, the J gene TRBJ2-1; possible D gene TRBD1, 5 bases. V lost 4 bases to trimming and J lost 9 bases, with 16 bases between them. Germline CDR1 is SQVTM and CDR2 is ANQGSEA. The CDR3 sequence is 13 residues long. CDR3 sequence (DNA): TGCAGCGTTGGGTCGCCCCAGGACACTGAGCAGTTCTTC. Its protein is CSVGSPQDTEQFF.

The CDR3 loop reads CAWSVLGLPYEQYF. The CDR3, as DNA: TGTGCCTGGAGTGTATTAGGACTACCATACGAGCAGTACTTC. This chain uses TRBV30 with TRBJ2-7; maybe TRBD2 (6 bases). The V and J ends lost 0 bases and 4 bases respectively, with 13 bases between them. Germline V CDR1 and CDR2: GTSNPN, SVGIG (reference sequence). The CDR3 runs to 14 residues.

The chain joins TRBV7-9 to TRBJ2-5, with D unclear. The CDR3 extends over 12 amino acids. Germline CDR1 and CDR2: SEHNR and FQNEAQ (reference sequence). With 3 bases removed from V and 4 bases from J, the gap between germline ends came to 6 bases. The CDR3 sequence: CASSFPAETQYF. CDR3 DNA: TGTGCCAGCAGCTTTCCAGCAGAGACCCAGTACTTC.

Details on this clone: This CDR3 is also generated by other DNA sequences in the sample. The chain links TRBV30 to TRBJ2-3; D gene uncertain. The CDR3 is made up of 12 amino acids. Germline V CDR1 and CDR2: GTSNPN, SVGIG (reference sequence). Trimming took off 0 bases at V and 0 bases at J, with 1 base between the two ends. The CDR3 reads CAWSVSTDTQYF. The CDR3 DNA is TGTGCCTGGAGTGTCAGCACAGATACGCAGTATTTT.

The gene calls are TRBV25-1 and TRBJ2-1, with D possibly matching TRBD1 (5 bases). Germline V lookup: CDR1 MGHDK, CDR2 SYGVNS. This CDR3 contains 14 residues. The V end was cut by 6 bases, the J end by 9 bases, with 18 bases between. CDR3 nucleotide sequence: TGTGCCAGCAGCAGGTTGGGGCTCCCCCGTGAGCAGTTCTTC. It translates to CASSRLGLPREQFF. Variable domain in full (rest from reference TRBV25-1 and TRBJ2-1): EADIYQTPRYLVIGTGKKITLECSQTMGHDKMYWYQQDPGMELHLIHYSYGVNSTEKGDLSSESTVSRIRTEHFPLTLESARPSHTSQYLCASSRLGLPREQFFGPGTRLTVL.

The gene calls are TRBV27 and TRBJ1-1, with TRBD1 matching over 11 bases. This CDR3 contains 16 residues. Per the germline V gene, CDR1 is MNHEY and CDR2 is SMNVEV (reference sequence). The V and J ends lost 6 bases and 4 bases, in that order; junction bases with no gene match: 10. The CDR3 DNA reads TGTGCCAGCAGATCCTGGACAGGGGGCGCGGGCACTGAAGCTTTCTTT. Protein sequence: CASRSWTGGAGTEAFF.

There are a few counts of this clone. The chain combines TRBV29-1 with TRBJ2-7; the D gene could be TRBD1 or TRBD2 (5 bases each). The CDR3 covers 14 residues. Looked up from germline, CDR1 is SQVTM and CDR2 is ANQGSEA. Trimming removed 6 bases at V and 2 bases at J, with 17 bases between. The CDR3 spells CSVGRRQPTYEQYF. The CDR3, as DNA: TGCAGCGTGGGGAGACGACAGCCTACCTACGAGCAGTACTTC.

This clone came up a few times. The V and J genes are TRBV28 and TRBJ2-7; a possible D gene is TRBD1 (6 bases). The germline gives CDR1 MDHEN, CDR2 SYDVKM. The CDR3 consists of 16 residues. The germline V and J ends were trimmed by 5 bases and 0 bases, with 17 bases remaining between them. CDR3 in DNA: TGTGCCAGCAGTCCCCCCGGCTCAGGGGCCTCCTACGAGCAGTACTTC. It specifies CASSPPGSGASYEQYF.